This T cell receptor beta chain was obtained from a study of beta chain features in type 1 diabetes. Study-wide results and limits: A potential influence of HLA type upon TCRB rearrangement remained unresolved herein. Among patients, naive, central memory and Treg TCRB repertoires appeared more similar than among healthy donors. Sequencing of cDNA might inflate the share of cells that strongly express TCR.

Notes on this clone: The target antigen is unknown.

Germline V gene data show CDR1 as MNHEY and CDR2 as SMNVEV (reference sequence). The CDR3 contains 16 residues. V lost 1 base and J lost 0, with 10 bases in between. Expressed TCRB transcripts got sequenced, as all isolated RNA was reverse transcribed. The method was immunoSEQ multiplex PCR; TCRdb's version includes in-frame clones alone and lacks a portion of them. The sample lists hundreds of thousands of clones; approximately 12% were seen once. The V gene is TRBV27, the J gene TRBJ2-1; the D gene is possibly TRBD2 (6 bases). The sample taken for sequencing was naive CD4+ T cells from blood. This TCR was sampled from a man between 18 and 35 years old in good health. CDR3 region: CASSLWASASYNEQFF. In DNA form, the CDR3 reads TGTGCCAGCAGTTTATGGGCTAGCGCCTCCTACAATGAGCAGTTCTTC.